This T cell receptor (beta chain) is drawn from a study of post-analysis software for immune sequencing data. Looking at the study overall: Multiple sclerosis in the patients followed relapsing-remitting, secondary progressive and progressive-relapsing courses. Study-wide points: The study found significantly lower normalized Chao1 diversity in multiple sclerosis patients than in controls. When patients were compared with controls, about five TRBV segments were more frequent, TRBV5-6, TRBV5-1 and TRBV20-1 among them. The F measure placed samples prepared in the same batch into strongly shared clusters.

cDNA libraries for TCR beta contained unique molecular identifiers. T cells, about 0.95 to 10 million of them, yielded some 540,000 cDNA molecules. One entry per CDR3 protein, called by TCRdb with MiXCR from the PCR reads. The table records roughly 620,000 distinct CDR3 sequences, roughly two fifths of them present only once. This clonotype was seen only a few times. Antigen: not known. V dropped 4 bases and J dropped 7 bases, with 10 bases sitting between them. Germline V CDR1 and CDR2: MGHDK, SYGVNS. There are 12 residues in the CDR3. The genes are TRBV25-1 and TRBJ1-2, with D perhaps TRBD1 (6 bases). The receptor's source is a girl between 5 and 17 years old with multiple sclerosis. The source material was blood. The CDR3: CASSVGGRGYTF. The DNA for the CDR3 is TGTGCCAGCAGTGTCGGGGGCCGTGGCTACACCTTC.